This TCR beta chain was identified during a study of spatial heterogeneity in lung cancer. Study background: Within raw reads, each unique TCR and UMI combination appeared on average more than ten times.

With 5 bases clipped from V and 4 bases from J, the junction kept 21 bases outside the gene matches. Germline CDR1 SQVTM, CDR2 ANQGSEA. The CDR3 loop spans 19 amino acids. This clonotype was picked up many times. Its antigen is unidentified. General study findings and limits: At resection, ubiquitous expanded tumor TCRs appeared in blood more than at follow-up.

The time point was: sample taken at primary tumor resection. A distinct unique molecular identifier was carried by each TCR cDNA molecule. TCRdb fed the 5' RACE reads into MiXCR, producing one record per CDR3 protein. This sample has 9,000 to 13,000 distinct CDR3 sequences, with 6% to 6.5% found just once. The rearrangement joins TRBV29-1 to TRBJ2-4, with 9 nucleotides matching TRBD1. The sequences come from PBMCs, collected at surgery. The sequence derives from a male donor with early-stage non-small cell lung cancer. The CDR3 protein is CSVLSRGPDRGGDKNIQYF. In DNA, the CDR3 is TGCAGCGTTCTCTCGAGGGGCCCGGACAGGGGTGGAGATAAAAACATTCAGTACTTC.